This T cell receptor (beta chain) was recorded in a study of cytotoxic CD8 clonotypes in ibrutinib-treated CLL. Study-level background: Samples averaged approximately 260,000 productive templates and tens of thousands of productive rearrangements. Study results and limitations: Clonality was higher at ibrutinib response and returned toward baseline at progression.

Trimming pared 6 bases from V and 7 bases from J, leaving 22 bases between. This CDR3 has 15 residues. The V gene's germline CDR1 is SEHNR and CDR2 FQNEAQ (reference sequence). Assay: immunoSEQ multiplex PCR; the TCRdb copy retains only in-frame clones and omits some. This sample has 150,000 or so clones, with around 80% found just once. On this clone: No antigen is known for it.

The chain has TRBV7-9 and TRBJ2-7, with a tentative D call TRBD2 (6 bases). This clonotype originated in a human donor with chronic lymphocytic leukemia. The source was PBMCs, collected after 24 months of ibrutinib treatment. CDR3 DNA: TGTGCCAGCAGTAAGGCCTTACCGGGACTGGGGGAGCAGTACTTC. Protein: CASSKALPGLGEQYF. The whole variable domain, remainder taken from reference TRBV7-9 and TRBJ2-7, is DTGVSQNPRHKITKRGQNVTFRCDPISEHNRLYWYRQTLGQGPEFLTYFQNEAQLEKSRLLSDRFSAERPKGSFSTLEIQRTEQGDSAMYLCASSKALPGLGEQYFGPGTRLTVT.